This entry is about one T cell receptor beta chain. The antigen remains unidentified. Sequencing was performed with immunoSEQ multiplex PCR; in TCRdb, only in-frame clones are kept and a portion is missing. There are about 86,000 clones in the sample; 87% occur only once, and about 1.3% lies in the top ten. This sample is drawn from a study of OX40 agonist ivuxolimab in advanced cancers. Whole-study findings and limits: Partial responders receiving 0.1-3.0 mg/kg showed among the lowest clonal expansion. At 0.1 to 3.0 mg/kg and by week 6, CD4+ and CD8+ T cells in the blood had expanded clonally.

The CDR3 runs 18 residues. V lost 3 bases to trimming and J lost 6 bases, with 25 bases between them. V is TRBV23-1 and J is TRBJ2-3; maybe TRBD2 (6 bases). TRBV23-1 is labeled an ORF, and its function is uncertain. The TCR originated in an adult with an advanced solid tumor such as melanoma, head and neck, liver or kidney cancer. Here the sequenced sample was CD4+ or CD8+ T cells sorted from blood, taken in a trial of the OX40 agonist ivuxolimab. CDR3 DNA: TGCGCCAGCAGTCACCGGGACTCCAGTCCGCCCAATGGGGATACGCAGTATTTT. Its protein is CASSHRDSSPPNGDTQYF.